A selection of T cell receptor beta chains follows, all from one sample in a study of low-dose radiotherapy and immunotherapy resistance in tumors. TCRdb recomputed calls from the reads with MiXCR, one row per CDR3 protein. The top ten clones hold approximately 1.5% of a sample with tens of thousands of distinct CDR3 sequences, 15% to 20% of them seen once. This material consisted of PBMCs, taken after low-dose radiotherapy plus immunotherapy. These receptors originate from a male donor with prostate cancer. The CDR3 runs from the conserved cysteine through the conserved F or W. Each record gives: V gene, D gene, clone size, J gene, CDR3 protein, CDR3 DNA. D genes are given only for firm matches. Size is stated for part of the rows, as once, few or many counts, or as a class when the clone is expanded.

TRBV4-1	-	many	TRBJ2-3	CASSQDPPRERQDTQYF	TGCGCCAGCAGCCAAGACCCCCCCCGGGAGAGGCAAGATACGCAGTATTTT
TRBV10-3	TRBD2	many	TRBJ2-5	CAIGEGRETQYF	TGTGCCATTGGGGAGGGGAGAGAGACCCAGTACTTC
TRBV24-1	-	few	TRBJ2-2	CATSDYAGELFF	TGTGCCACCAGTGATTATGCCGGGGAGCTGTTTTTT
TRBV28	-	many	TRBJ2-1	CASRTPGRGFGVDEQFF	TGTGCCAGCAGGACCCCTGGTCGAGGGTTTGGGGTCGATGAGCAGTTCTTC
TRBV28	TRBD1	many	TRBJ2-4	CASSPPDRGQNIQYF	TGTGCCAGCAGTCCCCCCGACAGGGGCCAAAACATTCAGTACTTC
TRBV20-1	TRBD1	many	TRBJ1-1	CSVPGQGNTEAFF	TGCAGTGTGCCGGGACAGGGCAACACTGAAGCTTTCTTT
TRBV27	-	many	TRBJ1-2	CASSSSPEFYGYTF	TGTGCCAGCAGTTCCTCGCCTGAATTCTATGGCTACACCTTC
TRBV12-3/TRBV12-4	-	many	TRBJ1-4	CASSSGRPNEKLFF	TGTGCCAGCAGTTCGGGCAGGCCTAATGAAAAACTGTTTTTT
TRBV28	-	many	TRBJ1-4	CASSFQGPNEKLFF	TGTGCCAGCAGTTTTCAGGGACCGAATGAAAAACTGTTTTTT
TRBV19	-	many	TRBJ2-2	CAAAENANTGELFF	TGTGCCGCTGCAGAGAACGCGAACACCGGGGAGCTGTTTTTT
TRBV5-4	-	many	TRBJ2-7	CASSLAGANEQYF	TGTGCCAGCAGCTTGGCAGGGGCCAACGAGCAGTACTTC
TRBV19	TRBD1	few	TRBJ1-1	CASSIPDRGNTEAFF	TGTGCCAGTAGTATTCCGGACAGGGGAAACACTGAAGCTTTCTTT
TRBV29-1	TRBD1	many	TRBJ1-1	CSAQGGNTEAFF	TGCAGCGCCCAGGGGGGGAACACTGAAGCTTTCTTT
TRBV11-2	-	-	TRBJ2-5	CASSLEAGWETQYF	TGTGCCAGCAGCTTAGAGGCAGGGTGGGAGACCCAGTACTTC
TRBV4-1	TRBD2	once	TRBJ2-5	CASRLAGARETQYF	TGCGCCAGCAGGCTAGCGGGAGCACGGGAGACCCAGTACTTC
TRBV28	-	medium-sized	TRBJ1-2	CASTTTGIGGYTF	TGTGCCAGCACAACAACAGGGATTGGTGGCTACACCTTC